This T cell receptor beta chain emerged from a study of metastatic and nonmetastatic thyroid tumors. Background on the study: Repertoires were compared across blood and tumor or nodule tissue from malignant and benign thyroid patients. Findings of the study overall: Versus benign nodules, malignant thyroid tumors reportedly had significantly higher TCR beta diversity, in blood and tumor.

The trim removed 6 bases at V and 8 bases at J, leaving 8 bases unmatched. Germline CDR1 KGHDR, CDR2 SFDVKD. The CDR3 covers 14 residues. This clone is termed medium-sized. The antigen is not known. All patients were treatment-naive before thyroid surgery. Under the authors' procedure: Construction of a distant-metastasis classifier for papillary thyroid cancer relied on CDR3 differences across clinicopathological groups. MiXCR re-clonotyped the PCR reads for TCRdb. TCRdb's processing, not the study's, gives the V and J calls here. The table shows approximately 30,000 clones, with around 16% occurring only once.

This TCR came from a male donor with papillary thyroid cancer or a benign thyroid nodule (not recorded which). Some clones in this sample may be carry-over from other donors' samples. This chain joins TRBV24-1 and TRBJ2-1; 8 bases are shared with TRBD1. Sequenced input: blood. CDR3 in amino acids: CATSRPQGADEQFF. CDR3 nucleotides: TGTGCCACCAGTCGCCCTCAGGGGGCGGATGAGCAGTTCTTC.